This T cell receptor beta chain emerged from a study of blood T cell repertoires in COVID-19. Produced via immunoSEQ multiplex PCR; TCRdb's table is partial and in-frame only. This repertoire shows some 290,000 clones, 75% to 90% found once; its top ten account for under 3.5%. Per the germline V gene, CDR1 is SGHDT and CDR2 is YYEEEE. CDR3 length equals 15 residues. Trimming stripped 3 bases from V and 0 bases from J, with 13 bases between. The TCR was taken from a young woman with COVID-19, enrolled during active disease. Sequenced material: peripheral blood. The J gene is TRBJ2-7, the V gene TRBV5-6; D perhaps matches TRBD1 (5 bases). The CDR3 loop is CASSSVRDRSYEQYF. The CDR3, as DNA: TGTGCCAGCAGCTCGGTCAGGGATCGCTCCTACGAGCAGTACTTC.